Below are 7 T cell receptor beta chains sequenced from a single sample in a study of cytomegalovirus exposure and HLA in healthy donors. The data were produced by immunoSEQ multiplex PCR, yet TCRdb's version contains in-frame clones alone and is incomplete. The sample comprises 100,000 to 150,000 clones, 85% to 90% of which are singletons, and under 2% rests with the top ten. What was sequenced was PBMCs. The source is a woman between 18 and 29 years old in good health and CMV-seronegative.

The rearrangement joins TRBV28 to TRBJ1-5; D is undetermined. The V gene lost 0 bases and the J gene lost 4 bases, with 4 bases spanning the gap. The CDR3 has 13 amino acids. In germline, CDR1 is MDHEN, CDR2 SYDVKM. DNA of the CDR3: TGTGCCAGCAGTTTATGGAGGAATCAGCCCCAGCATTTT. This codes for CASSLWRNQPQHF.

This chain joins TRBV2 and TRBJ1-5; TRBD1 aligns across 7 bases. This CDR3 comprises 15 residues. J lost 3 bases, V lost 5 bases, and 7 bases had no gene match. Germline assignment: CDR1 SNHLY and CDR2 FYNNEI. Here the CDR3 reads CASSSRGQINQPQHF. CDR3 DNA: TGTGCCAGCAGTTCACGGGGACAGATCAATCAGCCCCAGCATTTT.

This chain links TRBV30 with TRBJ1-1, with 7 bases fitting TRBD1. In germline, CDR1 is GTSNPN, CDR2 SVGIG (reference sequence). The junction had 8 bases not matched to a gene; V was cut back by 0 bases and J by 1 base. The CDR3 covers 16 residues. DNA for the CDR3: TGTGCCTGGAGTGTACTCGGCTCAGGGGGGAACACTGAAGCTTTCTTT. Translation gives CAWSVLGSGGNTEAFF.

This chain connects TRBV13 to TRBJ2-7; a weak D match, TRBD1 (5 bases). This CDR3 spans 15 amino acids. V was cut by 1 base and J by 2 bases, with 12 bases left in between. The germline V gene has CDR1 PRHDT and CDR2 FYEKMQ (reference sequence). The CDR3 DNA follows: TGTGCCAGCAGCTTAGAAGGGGCCCAAACCTACGAGCAGTACTTC. This gives the protein CASSLEGAQTYEQYF.

The chain recombines TRBV4-2 with TRBJ1-2; 8 bases match TRBD1. The V segment lost 0 bases and the J segment 1 base; nucleotides outside the gene matches: 4. CDR1 is LGHNA, CDR2 YNFKEQ, per germline. The CDR3 covers 16 residues. The DNA of the CDR3 is TGTGCCAGCAGCCAAGATGTACAGGGGGATAACTATGGCTACACCTTC. Its protein is CASSQDVQGDNYGYTF.

The V gene is TRBV28, the J gene TRBJ2-7, with a possible D match to TRBD1 (5 bases). V was clipped by 5 bases and J by 6 bases, with 14 bases between them. The CDR3 totals 13 residues. CDR1 is MDHEN and CDR2 is SYDVKM in the germline V gene. The CDR3: CASSPGRVLEQYF. The CDR3 coding sequence is TGTGCCAGCAGTCCCGGCAGGGTACTCGAGCAGTACTTC.

The CDR3, as DNA: TGCGCCAGCAGCTTGGCTCAGGGGGGTCAGCCCCAGCATTTT. Amino acid sequence: CASSLAQGGQPQHF. The J gene is TRBJ1-5, the V gene TRBV5-1; 7 nucleotides match TRBD1. Germline V gene data show CDR1 as SGHRS and CDR2 as YFSETQ. The CDR3 is 14 residues long. V lost 0 bases to trimming and J lost 6 bases; unmatched junction nucleotides: 3. Supplemented by reference TRBV5-1 and TRBJ1-5, the full variable domain reads KAGVTQTPRYLIKTRGQQVTLSCSPISGHRSVSWYQQTPGQGLQFLFEYFSETQRNKGNFPGRFSGRQFSNSRSEMNVSTLELGDSALYLCASSLAQGGQPQHFGDGTRLSIL.